This TCR beta chain originates from a study of shared clonotypes between healthy human individuals. Study-level information: Three plates were used per donor for CD4 naive, three for CD4 memory, two for CD8 naive and one for CD8 memory. Findings and limits, study-wide: In contrast to clonotypes shared by all four donors, non-shared clonotypes had lower generation probabilities.

As to this clone: The antigen is unknown.

Repertoires were generated with immunoSEQ multiplex PCR, while TCRdb's copy carries only in-frame clones and drops some. This repertoire shows approximately 2.5 million clones, more than 80% found once; its top ten account for roughly 0.14%. The CDR3 is made up of 14 amino acids. Germline CDR1 is MGHRA and CDR2 is YSYEKL. The V and J ends lost 1 base and 1 base respectively, with 6 bases between them. The TCR comes from a man aged 18 to 29 in good health. The specimen was naive CD4+ T cells sorted from blood. As for subset: CD45RA+ positively selected. This chain joins TRBV4-1 and TRBJ2-3; no firm D call. The CDR3 sequence is CASSQAARTDTQYF. As DNA, the CDR3 is TGCGCCAGCAGCCAAGCGGCTCGCACAGATACGCAGTATTTT.